A selection of T cell receptor beta chains follows, all from one sample in a study of blood T cell repertoires in COVID-19. This table comes from immunoSEQ multiplex PCR, and its TCRdb copy is limited to in-frame clones, with some not included. Among around 170,000 clones listed, around 88% were seen once. The specimen sequenced was PBMCs or T cells enriched from blood (not recorded which). The origin of the receptors is a woman aged 30 to 39 who had recovered from COVID-19. Each CDR3 is given with its conserved first and last residue. Each record gives: D gene, J gene, clone size, V gene, CDR3 DNA, CDR3 protein. A D gene is named only where the DNA matches it firmly. Not every row has a clone size; where given, it reads once, few, many or a size class.

>NA|TRBJ1-1|NA|TRBV5-1
TGCGCCAGCAGCGCCGACACCGAAGCTTTCTTT
CASSADTEAFF
>TRBD2|TRBJ2-5|NA|TRBV18
TGTGCCAGCTCACCACCAGCGGGAGGGCCCGGTGAGACCCAGTACTTC
CASSPPAGGPGETQYF
>NA|TRBJ2-7|few|TRBV5-1
TGCGCCAGCAGCCGTCGAGATACAGGAACCTACGAGCAGTACTTC
CASSRRDTGTYEQYF
>NA|TRBJ2-2|NA|TRBV5-1
TGCGCCAGCAGCTTGGTTCTTGGAGGGGAGAACACCGGGGAGCTGTTTTTT
CASSLVLGGENTGELFF
>NA|TRBJ1-5|NA|TRBV2
TGTGCCAGCAGTGATTCGAGAGGATCGTCTCGGCCCCAGCATTTT
CASSDSRGSSRPQHF
>NA|TRBJ1-2|NA|TRBV20-1
TGCAGTGCTAGTACCCAGGGGAACTATGGCTACACCTTC
CSASTQGNYGYTF
>TRBD2|TRBJ2-1|NA|TRBV7-2
TGTGCCAGCAGCTTAGATGGTAGCGGGGCGTACAATGAGCAGTTCTTC
CASSLDGSGAYNEQFF
>TRBD2|TRBJ2-1|NA|TRBV2
TGTGCCAGCAGTGACCCTGGGGGGACTAGCGTATTTTTGAGTCCGTTCTTC
CASSDPGGTSVFLSPFF
>TRBD2|TRBJ2-2|NA|TRBV4-1
TGCGCCAGCAGCCAAGTGAGGTTAAAAGCGGGGTACACCGGGGAGCTGTTTTTT
CASSQVRLKAGYTGELFF
>NA|TRBJ2-5|NA|TRBV11-1
TGTGCCAGCAGCTCCGACGGGTCGCGAGAGACCCAGTACTTC
CASSSDGSRETQYF
>NA|TRBJ1-5|NA|TRBV4-2
TGTGCCAGCAGCCAAGATGGTGCCAGGGGAAATGATGAGCCCCAGCATTTT
CASSQDGARGNDEPQHF
>TRBD2|TRBJ2-2|few|TRBV4-2
TGTGCCAGCAGCCAAGTTAGCGGGAGTAACACCGGGGAGCTGTTTTTT
CASSQVSGSNTGELFF
>TRBD2|TRBJ2-7|NA|TRBV28
TGTGCCAGCGGCCCTAGCGGGAGTATCTACGAGCAGTACTTC
CASGPSGSIYEQYF
>NA|TRBJ1-4|once|TRBV19
TGTGCCAGTAGTCTCACACAGGGACCCATAATGGAATCGGATGAAAAACTGTTTTTT
CASSLTQGPIMESDEKLFF
>TRBD2|TRBJ2-3|few|TRBV19
TGTGCCAGTAGTGGGGGGACTAGCGGACACCCTAGCACAGATACGCAGTATTTT
CASSGGTSGHPSTDTQYF
>TRBD1|TRBJ1-1|NA|TRBV29-1
TGCAGCGTAAAGAGACCGGGACAGGGTTTGGGTGAAGCTTTCTTT
CSVKRPGQGLGEAFF
>NA|TRBJ2-3|NA|TRBV6-2/TRBV6-3
TGTGCCAGCAGTTACTCTGCGTATGCTACGCAGTATTTT
CASSYSAYATQYF
>TRBD2|TRBJ2-1|NA|TRBV29-1
TGCAGCGTTGCAGCTGGGACTAGCGGGAACGACAATGAGCAGTTCTTC
CSVAAGTSGNDNEQFF
>NA|TRBJ1-2|NA|TRBV19
TGTGCCAGTAGTCCAGGGAGGTATGGCTACACCTTC
CASSPGRYGYTF
>TRBD2|TRBJ2-1|NA|TRBV6-5
TGTGCCAGCAGACCCGGACTAGCGGCTTACAATGAGCAGTTCTTC
CASRPGLAAYNEQFF
>NA|TRBJ1-5|NA|TRBV27
TGTGCCAGCAGTTTACAGATCAATCAGCCCCAGCATTTT
CASSLQINQPQHF
>NA|TRBJ2-1|NA|TRBV5-6
TGTGCCAGCAGCCCGCAGTGGGGAGCCGGGGTCTTC
CASSPQWGAGVF
>TRBD1|TRBJ1-5|NA|TRBV27
TGTGCCAGCAGTCGTCTTGGGACAGGGGGCGGTCAGCCCCAGCATTTT
CASSRLGTGGGQPQHF
>TRBD2|TRBJ2-3|NA|TRBV19
TGTGCCAGTAGTATAAACCTAGCGGAGACCACAGATACGCAGTATTTT
CASSINLAETTDTQYF
>TRBD2|TRBJ2-1|NA|TRBV27
TGTGCCAGCAGCGCTCGGCTTGGGGGAGGGCCCTCCAATGAGCAGTTCTTC
CASSARLGGGPSNEQFF
>NA|TRBJ2-1|NA|TRBV6-1
TGTGCCAGCAGTGAAGCGCTATCGCAGTTCTTC
CASSEALSQFF
>NA|TRBJ1-1|few|TRBV19
TGTGCCAGTAGTAAACAGGGAAACACTGAAGCTTTCTTT
CASSKQGNTEAFF
>TRBD2|TRBJ2-5|NA|TRBV12-5
TGTGCTAGTGGTTTGACGAGACTAGCGGGAACTCGAGAGACCCAGTACTTC
CASGLTRLAGTRETQYF
>TRBD1|TRBJ1-4|few|TRBV4-1
TGCGCCAGCAGCCATCTCAGGGGGGAAAAACTGTTTTTT
CASSHLRGEKLFF
>NA|TRBJ2-6|NA|TRBV7-9
TGTGCCAGCAGCAAAGGGGAGGTGAGATCTGGGGCCAACGTCCTGACTTTC
CASSKGEVRSGANVLTF
>NA|TRBJ1-5|once|TRBV27
TGTGCCAGCAGCCCTGGGGGACTTAATCAGCCCCAGCATTTT
CASSPGGLNQPQHF
>TRBD1|TRBJ1-1|once|TRBV4-1
TGCGCCAGCAGCCAAGGGGGACCGGGACAGATGAACACTGAAGCTTTCTTT
CASSQGGPGQMNTEAFF
>NA|TRBJ2-1|NA|TRBV5-4
TGTGCCAGCAGCTTGGCTCCAACCCAGGGCAATGAGCAGTTCTTC
CASSLAPTQGNEQFF
>TRBD2|TRBJ2-3|NA|TRBV28
TGTGCCAGCAGTCCTATGCGGGAGGGCACAGATACGCAGTATTTT
CASSPMREGTDTQYF
>NA|TRBJ1-1|NA|TRBV28
TGTGCCAGCACGGGCCCGTCGGACAAGCAGAACACTGAAGCTTTCTTT
CASTGPSDKQNTEAFF
>NA|TRBJ2-3|NA|TRBV4-1
TGCGCCAGCAGCCAGCTACAGGGTACAGATACGCAGTATTTT
CASSQLQGTDTQYF